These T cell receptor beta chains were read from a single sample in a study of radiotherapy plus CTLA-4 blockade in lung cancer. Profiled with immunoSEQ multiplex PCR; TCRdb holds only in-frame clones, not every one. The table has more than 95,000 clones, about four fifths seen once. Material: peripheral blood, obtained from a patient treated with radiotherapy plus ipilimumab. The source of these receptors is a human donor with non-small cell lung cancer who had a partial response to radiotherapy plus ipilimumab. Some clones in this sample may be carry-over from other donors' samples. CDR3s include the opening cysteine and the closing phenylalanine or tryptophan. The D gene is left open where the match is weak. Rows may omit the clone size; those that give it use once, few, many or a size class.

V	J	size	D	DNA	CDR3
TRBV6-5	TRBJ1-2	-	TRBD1	TGTGCCAGCAGTTACGCAGGGGGTGGTGGCTACACCTTC	CASSYAGGGGYTF
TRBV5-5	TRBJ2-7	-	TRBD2	TGTGCCAGCAGCTGGTCGCGGGGGGGCGACGAGCAGTACTTC	CASSWSRGGDEQYF
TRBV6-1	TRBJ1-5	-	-	TGTGCCAGCAGTGAATACTTTGGAGACAATCAGCCCCAGCATTTT	CASSEYFGDNQPQHF
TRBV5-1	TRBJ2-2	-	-	TGCGCCAGCAGCTTGGTTCTAGCGAGGAACACCGGGGAGCTGTTTTTT	CASSLVLARNTGELFF
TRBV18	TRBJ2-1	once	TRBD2	TGTGCCAGCTCACCGTCCGAGGGACTAGGTCTGTTCTTC	CASSPSEGLGLFF
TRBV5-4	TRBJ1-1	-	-	TGTGCCAGCAGCTTTGAGGGGAGGGACACTGAAGCTTTCTTT	CASSFEGRDTEAFF
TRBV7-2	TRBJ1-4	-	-	TGTGCCAGCAGCCCGCCAGGGATGACGGAAAAACTGTTTTTT	CASSPPGMTEKLFF
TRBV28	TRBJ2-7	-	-	TGTGCCAGCAGTTTTAAGAGTCCCAGGGAGCAGTACTTC	CASSFKSPREQYF
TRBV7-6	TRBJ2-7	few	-	TGTGCCAGCAGTAGCGACCGCTACGAGCAGTACTTC	CASSSDRYEQYF
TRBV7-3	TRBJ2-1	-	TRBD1	TGTGCCAGCAGCTCTCGGACAGGGGGCTACAATGAGCAGTTCTTC	CASSSRTGGYNEQFF
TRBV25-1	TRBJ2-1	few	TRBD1	TGTGCCAGCAGAAGACAGGGGGGCAATGAGCAGTTCTTC	CASRRQGGNEQFF
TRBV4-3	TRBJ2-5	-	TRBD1	TGCGCCAGCAGCTATCGGGACAGCCAAGAGACCCAGTACTTC	CASSYRDSQETQYF
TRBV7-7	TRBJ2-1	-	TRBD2	TGTGCCAGCAGCCTTCTAGCGGGAGGGCCAGGCGATGAGCAGTTCTTC	CASSLLAGGPGDEQFF
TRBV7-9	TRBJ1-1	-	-	TGTGCCAGCAGCTTAGGAGGTTCGGAGTCCACTGAAGCTTTCTTT	CASSLGGSESTEAFF
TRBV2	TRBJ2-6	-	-	TGTGCCAGCAGTAGACAGACTGGGGCCAACGTCCTGACTTTC	CASSRQTGANVLTF
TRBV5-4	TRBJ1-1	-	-	TGTGCCAGCAGCTTGGGGGGAGGCCCCATTGAAGCTTTCTTT	CASSLGGGPIEAFF
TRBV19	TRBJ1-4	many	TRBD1	TGTGCCAGTAGTTACAGGGGAGGTGGTGAAAAACTGTTTTTT	CASSYRGGGEKLFF
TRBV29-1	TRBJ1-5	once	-	TGTCAGCAAGCGGATAGATATAGCAATCAGCCCCAGCATTTT	CQQADRYSNQPQHF
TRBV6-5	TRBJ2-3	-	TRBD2	TGTGCCAGCATGGGAGGGTCCACAGATACGCAGTATTTT	CASMGGSTDTQYF
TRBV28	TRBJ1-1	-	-	TGTGCCAGCAGTTATACAGAGAACACTGAAGCTTTCTTT	CASSYTENTEAFF
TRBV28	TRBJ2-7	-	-	TGTGCCAGCAGTTATTCAGGGGTGGTATACGAGCAGTACTTC	CASSYSGVVYEQYF
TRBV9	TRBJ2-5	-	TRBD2	TGTGCCAGCAGCCGTACGACTAGCGGGGGGGCGACCCAGTACTTC	CASSRTTSGGATQYF
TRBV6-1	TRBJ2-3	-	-	TGTGCCAGCAGTGAATTTATAGATACGCAGTATTTT	CASSEFIDTQYF
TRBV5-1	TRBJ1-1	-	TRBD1	TGCGCCAGCAGCTTGGTACAGGGGAACCTAAACACTGAAGCTTTCTTT	CASSLVQGNLNTEAFF
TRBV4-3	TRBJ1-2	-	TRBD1	TGCGCCAGCAGCCCCCCCGGACAGGTTTTCTATGGCTACACCTTC	CASSPPGQVFYGYTF
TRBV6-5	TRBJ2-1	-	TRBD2	TGTGCCAGCATCGGGACTAGCGGAGAGCAGTTCTTC	CASIGTSGEQFF
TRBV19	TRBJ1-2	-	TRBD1	TGTGCCAGTGCTGGACTGGACAGGGCTAACTATGGCTACACCTTC	CASAGLDRANYGYTF
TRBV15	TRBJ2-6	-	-	TGTGCCACCAGCAGGAGCTCTGGGGCCAACGTCCTGACTTTC	CATSRSSGANVLTF
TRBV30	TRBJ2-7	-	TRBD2	TGTGCCTGGAGTCGGACTAGCGCGGTAGACGAGCAGTACTTC	CAWSRTSAVDEQYF
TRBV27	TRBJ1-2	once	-	TGTGCCAGCAGCAGGGGTTTTGGCGGCTACACCTTC	CASSRGFGGYTF
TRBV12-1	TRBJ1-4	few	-	TGTGCCAGCAGCTGCGGGACAGGGCGTGATGAAAAACTGTTTTTT	CASSCGTGRDEKLFF
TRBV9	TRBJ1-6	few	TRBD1	TGTGCCAGCAGCCAAGGACGACAGGGGGTTTCACCCCTCCACTTT	CASSQGRQGVSPLHF
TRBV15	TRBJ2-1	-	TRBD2	TGTGCCACCAGCAGGGAGGGGAGCGGGGCCTACAATGAGCAGTTCTTC	CATSREGSGAYNEQFF
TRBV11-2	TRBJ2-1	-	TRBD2	TGTGCCAGCAGCTTATTTCGGACTAGCGGGAGTTTCAGTGAGCAGTTCTTC	CASSLFRTSGSFSEQFF
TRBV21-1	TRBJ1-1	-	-	TGTGCCAGCAGCAACCCCAGGGGTCTAAGGGGCACTGAAGCTTTCTTT	CASSNPRGLRGTEAFF
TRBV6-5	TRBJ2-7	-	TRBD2	TGTGCCAGCAGTGGACTAGCGGGAGACGAGCAGTACTTC	CASSGLAGDEQYF
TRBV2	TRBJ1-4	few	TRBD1	TGTGCCAGCAGTGTTGGGACAGGGGGTGAAAAACTGTTTTTT	CASSVGTGGEKLFF
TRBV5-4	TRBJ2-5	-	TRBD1	TGTGCCAGCAGCTTGGGACAGGGTACGCAAGAGACCCAGTACTTC	CASSLGQGTQETQYF
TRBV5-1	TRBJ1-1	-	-	TGCGCCAGCAGCTTGGCGTCTCACACTGAAGCTTTCTTT	CASSLASHTEAFF
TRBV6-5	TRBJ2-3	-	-	TGTGCCAGCAGTTACTCTCGCAGCGCTAGCACAGATACGCAGTATTTT	CASSYSRSASTDTQYF
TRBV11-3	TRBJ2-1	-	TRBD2	TGTGCCAGCAGCCTAGGGGGCGGGGGGGGTGTAAATGAGCAGTTCTTC	CASSLGGGGGVNEQFF
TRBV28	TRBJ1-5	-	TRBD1	TGTGCCAGCAGTAGGACAGGGGCCAGAAGCAATCAGCCCCAGCATTTT	CASSRTGARSNQPQHF
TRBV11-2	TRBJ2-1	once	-	TGTGCCAGCAGCTTGGCCCTGTTTGGGAGATACAATAAGCAGTTCTTC	CASSLALFGRYNKQFF
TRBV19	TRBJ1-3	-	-	TGTGCCAGTAGTATGATAGAGTCCGGAAACACCATATATTTT	CASSMIESGNTIYF
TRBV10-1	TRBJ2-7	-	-	TGCGCCAGCAGTGAGTCCCGGGGGACCTACGAGCAGTACTTC	CASSESRGTYEQYF
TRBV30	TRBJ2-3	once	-	TGTGCCTGGAGTCCTGCGGTTGATACGCAGTATTTT	CAWSPAVDTQYF
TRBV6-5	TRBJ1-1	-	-	TGTGCCAGCAGTGTTCAGGGTTACACTGAAGCTTTCTTT	CASSVQGYTEAFF
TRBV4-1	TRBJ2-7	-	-	TGCGCCAGCAGCCTTTCAGACAGCTCCTACGAGCAGTACTTC	CASSLSDSSYEQYF
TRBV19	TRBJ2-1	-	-	TGTGCCAGTAGTGGCAGGGTTTCCTACAATGAGCAGTTCTTC	CASSGRVSYNEQFF
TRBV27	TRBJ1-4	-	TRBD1	TGTGCCAGCAGTTTATCGATAGGGACAGGGCTTGTCAAACTGTTTTTT	CASSLSIGTGLVKLFF
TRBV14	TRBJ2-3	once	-	TGTGCCAGCAGCCGACTACTAGACGATACGCAGTATTTT	CASSRLLDDTQYF